This TCR beta chain was sequenced in a study of shared clonotypes between healthy human individuals. The assay was immunoSEQ multiplex PCR, and TCRdb's table has in-frame clones only and misses some. This table holds some 900,000 clones, roughly 72% found once. The sequenced material came from memory CD4+ T cells sorted from blood. Indicated subset: CD45RA-negative fraction. The sequence came from a man between 18 and 29 years old in good health.

The CDR3 loop reads CASGRSYNEQFF. CDR3 DNA sequence: TGTGCCAGCGGTAGGTCCTACAATGAGCAGTTCTTC. The chain joins TRBV11-2 to TRBJ2-1; D unclear. The CDR3 contains 12 residues. Germline loops: CDR1 SGHAT, CDR2 FQNNGV. V lost 8 bases to trimming and J lost 1 base, with 6 bases between them. The complete variable domain, with remaining parts taken from reference TRBV11-2 and TRBJ2-1, reads EAGVAQSPRYKIIEKRQSVAFWCNPISGHATLYWYQQILGQGPKLLIQFQNNGVVDDSQLPKDRFSAERLKGVDSTLKIQPAKLEDSAVYLCASGRSYNEQFFGPGTRLTVL.